Each of the 20 T cell receptor beta chains below was sequenced from the same sample in a study of CD4+ T cells in melanoma. This table comes from immunoSEQ multiplex PCR, and its TCRdb copy is limited to in-frame clones, with some not included. The sample carries about 140,000 clones, nearly 95% recorded once. The receptors stem from a human donor with melanoma.

This clone showed up just a few times. The chain uses TRBV11-1 and TRBJ2-7; D unclear. Germline CDR1 and CDR2: SGHAT and FQDESV (reference sequence). The CDR3 is made up of 14 amino acids. Trimming took 2 bases from V and 0 from J, leaving 8 bases between them. This CDR3 is CASSLRLDSYEQYF. As DNA, the CDR3 is TGTGCCAGCAGCTTAAGACTTGACTCCTACGAGCAGTACTTC. Based on the CDR3 plus reference TRBV11-1 and TRBJ2-7, the full variable domain is EAEVAQSPRYKITEKSQAVAFWCDPISGHATLYWYRQILGQGPELLVQFQDESVVDDSQLPKDRFSAERLKGVDSTLKIQPAELGDSAMYLCASSLRLDSYEQYFGPGTRLTVT.

The chain couples TRBV18 to TRBJ2-7; no reliable D call. Germline-derived CDR1 and CDR2 are KGHSH and LQKENI. V was cut by 2 bases and J by 0 bases, with 14 bases left in between. The CDR3 is 16 amino acids. CDR3 residues: CASSPSGSSGSYEQYF. The CDR3 bases are TGTGCCAGCTCACCAAGTGGCTCGTCCGGCTCCTACGAGCAGTACTTC. Looking up the rest from reference TRBV18 and TRBJ2-7 gives the full variable domain: NAGVMQNPRHLVRRRGQEARLRCSPMKGHSHVYWYRQLPEEGLKFMVYLQKENIIDESGMPKERFSAEFPKEGPSILRIQQVVRGDSAAYFCASSPSGSSGSYEQYFGPGTRLTVT.

The chain links TRBV29-1 to TRBJ2-1, with 11 bases matching TRBD2. This CDR3 has 13 amino acids. Germline V gene data show CDR1 as SQVTM and CDR2 as ANQGSEA. The junction had 7 bases not matched to a gene; V was cut back by 5 bases and J by 10 bases. The DNA of the CDR3 is TGCAGCGTTTATAGCGGGGGGGCCGACGAGCAGTTCTTC. Its protein product is CSVYSGGADEQFF.

In its sample, this clone was seen once. The rearrangement joins TRBV5-6 to TRBJ1-2; D ambiguous. The CDR3 runs 13 residues. Germline assignment: CDR1 SGHDT and CDR2 YYEEEE. V lost 5 bases and J lost 3, with 11 bases in between. This CDR3 reads CASRGGSYYGYTF. The CDR3 nucleotides read TGTGCCAGCAGAGGAGGGTCCTACTATGGCTACACCTTC. Full variable domain (rest looked up from reference TRBV5-6 and TRBJ1-2): DAGVTQSPTHLIKTRGQQVTLRCSPKSGHDTVSWYQQALGQGPQFIFQYYEEEERQRGNFPDRFSGHQFPNYSSELNVNALLLGDSALYLCASRGGSYYGYTFGSGTRLTVV.

This clone was picked up one time. The chain links TRBV10-3 to TRBJ1-5, with a tentative D call TRBD1 (5 bases). CDR3 length equals 14 residues. From germline, CDR1 is ENHRY and CDR2 SYGVKD. The germline V and J ends were trimmed by 6 bases and 0 bases, with 9 bases remaining between them. The CDR3 DNA reads TGTGCCATCAGGGACATCAATAGCAATCAGCCCCAGCATTTT. Protein sequence: CAIRDINSNQPQHF.

Here the CDR3 DNA reads TGTGCCAGCAGTTCCCGGGGACCCTACTCTGGAAACACCATATATTTT. It is translated as CASSSRGPYSGNTIYF. This chain connects TRBV27 to TRBJ1-3; D possibly corresponds to TRBD1 (5 bases). CDR3 length: 16 residues. The germline V gene has CDR1 MNHEY and CDR2 SMNVEV (reference sequence). The V end lost 4 bases, the J end lost 0 bases, and 13 bases lay between the germline ends.

This clone was seen just once. The chain carries TRBV15 and TRBJ2-1, with TRBD2 identical over 10 bases. Trimming at V came to 0 bases and at J to 2 bases, leaving 7 bases not matched to a gene. The CDR3 length is 18 residues. CDR1 is LNHNV, CDR2 YYDKDF, per germline (reference sequence). CDR3 residues: CATSRDQSLAGAYNEQFF. The CDR3 bases are TGTGCCACCAGCAGAGATCAGTCCCTAGCGGGGGCCTACAATGAGCAGTTCTTC.

The CDR3 is CASSAVRHGAFSNQPQHF. CDR3 DNA: TGTGCCAGCAGTGCGGTCCGGCACGGTGCCTTTAGCAATCAGCCCCAGCATTTT. V gene TRBV6-1 combines with J gene TRBJ1-5; unclear D gene. Deletions cut 4 bases from V and 0 bases from J, with 19 bases between. Germline lookup yields CDR1 MNHNS and CDR2 SASEGT. The CDR3 runs 18 residues.

The gene calls are TRBV18 and TRBJ1-2; D uncertain. Between the trimmed V and J ends, which lost 4 bases and 0 bases, there was a span of 3 bases. Per germline, CDR1 KGHSH and CDR2 LQKENI. The CDR3 has 12 amino acids. CDR3 sequence: CASSQANYGYTF. The CDR3 coding sequence is TGTGCCAGCTCACAGGCTAACTATGGCTACACCTTC. Combining the CDR3 with reference TRBV18 and TRBJ1-2 gives the whole variable domain NAGVMQNPRHLVRRRGQEARLRCSPMKGHSHVYWYRQLPEEGLKFMVYLQKENIIDESGMPKERFSAEFPKEGPSILRIQQVVRGDSAAYFCASSQANYGYTFGSGTRLTVV.

The rearrangement links TRBV5-5 to TRBJ2-2; a weak D match, TRBD2 (5 bases). This CDR3 spans 17 amino acids. Germline CDR1 reads SGHKS; CDR2 reads YYEKEE (reference sequence). The germline V and J ends were trimmed by 0 bases and 0 bases, with 12 bases remaining between them. CDR3 sequence: CASSLAPGLANTGELFF. As DNA, the CDR3 is TGTGCCAGCAGCTTGGCCCCGGGGTTGGCGAACACCGGGGAGCTGTTTTTT. The entire variable domain, with the rest obtained from reference TRBV5-5 and TRBJ2-2, is as follows: DAGVTQSPTHLIKTRGQQVTLRCSPISGHKSVSWYQQVLGQGPQFIFQYYEKEERGRGNFPDRFSARQFPNYSSELNVNALLLGDSALYLCASSLAPGLANTGELFFGEGSRLTVL.

The J gene is TRBJ2-3, the V gene TRBV2; tentatively, D is TRBD2 (5 bases). There are 14 residues in the CDR3. V was clipped by 7 bases and J by 0 bases, with 11 bases between them. Germline-derived CDR1 and CDR2 are SNHLY and FYNNEI. The CDR3 sequence is CASIKWTSTDTQYF. CDR3 DNA sequence: TGTGCCAGCATCAAGTGGACTAGCACAGATACGCAGTATTTT.

This chain joins TRBV2 and TRBJ2-3; TRBD2 matches at 16 bases. Germline V gene data show CDR1 as SNHLY and CDR2 as FYNNEI. The CDR3 is made up of 20 amino acids. With V trimmed by 0 bases and J by 4 bases, 10 bases remained unmatched. The CDR3 DNA is TGTGCCAGCAGTGAAGCCCTGGGGGGGACTAGCGGGGGGGCGTCAGATACGCAGTATTTT. This gives the protein CASSEALGGTSGGASDTQYF. Full variable domain (outside the CDR3, taken from reference TRBV2 and TRBJ2-3): EPEVTQTPSHQVTQMGQEVILRCVPISNHLYFYWYRQILGQKVEFLVSFYNNEISEKSEIFDDQFSVERPDGSNFTLKIRSTKLEDSAMYFCASSEALGGTSGGASDTQYFGPGTRLTVL.

The V gene is TRBV28, the J gene TRBJ1-2; 10 bases are shared with TRBD1. CDR1 and CDR2 (germline): MDHEN, SYDVKM. V was clipped by 3 bases and J by 8 bases; unmatched bases: 9. There are 15 residues in the CDR3. The CDR3 protein is CASSLEDRGSRGYTF. CDR3 nucleotide sequence: TGTGCCAGCAGTTTGGAGGACAGGGGGTCTCGGGGCTACACCTTC.

CDR3 bases: TGTGCCAGCTCACCAGGACACCGGGAGGGCTACACCTTC. Protein sequence: CASSPGHREGYTF. J is TRBJ1-2 and V is TRBV18, with D maybe TRBD1 (5 bases). The CDR3 extends over 13 amino acids. Germline CDR1 reads KGHSH; CDR2 reads LQKENI. The ends were cut back, 2 bases at V and 8 bases at J, with 12 bases in the middle.

This clone was seen a single time. The V gene is TRBV9, the J gene TRBJ2-1; TRBD1 matches at 9 bases. The V segment lost 1 base and the J segment 8 bases; nucleotides outside the gene matches: 10. The CDR3 runs to 16 residues. Germline V lookup: CDR1 SGDLS, CDR2 YYNGEE. The CDR3 nucleotides are TGTGCCAGCAGCGTACGGCAACCGGGACAGGGCGATGAGCAGTTCTTC. Translating it yields CASSVRQPGQGDEQFF.

This chain joins TRBV5-6 and TRBJ1-1; D is perhaps TRBD1 (5 bases). Trimming took off 3 bases at V and 0 bases at J, with 12 bases between the two ends. Looked up from germline, CDR1 is SGHDT and CDR2 is YYEEEE. This CDR3 is built from 15 residues. This chain's CDR3 is CASSWQGRLNTEAFF. Written as DNA, the CDR3 is TGTGCCAGCAGCTGGCAGGGCCGTTTGAACACTGAAGCTTTCTTT. The whole variable domain, filled in from reference TRBV5-6 and TRBJ1-1, reads DAGVTQSPTHLIKTRGQQVTLRCSPKSGHDTVSWYQQALGQGPQFIFQYYEEEERQRGNFPDRFSGHQFPNYSSELNVNALLLGDSALYLCASSWQGRLNTEAFFGQGTRLTVV.

This clone was picked up one time. V and J are TRBV9 and TRBJ2-4; no firm D call. V dropped 0 bases and J dropped 7 bases, with 11 bases sitting between them. CDR3 length: 14 residues. Per germline, CDR1 SGDLS and CDR2 YYNGEE. In nucleotides, the CDR3 is TGTGCCAGCAGCGTAGCTAGTGCCGAGAACATTCAGTACTTC. It specifies CASSVASAENIQYF.

J is TRBJ1-2 and V is TRBV19; the D gene is possibly TRBD1 (6 bases). Trimming removed 2 bases at V and 5 bases at J, with 12 bases between. The CDR3 totals 14 residues. Germline values: CDR1 LNHDA, CDR2 SQIVND (reference sequence). The CDR3: CASSIPGGLYGYTF. Written as DNA, the CDR3 is TGTGCCAGTAGTATACCCGGGGGGCTGTATGGCTACACCTTC.

The chain carries TRBV11-2 and TRBJ2-3; D gene unclear. V was clipped by 6 bases and J by 3 bases, with 13 bases between them. The germline V gene has CDR1 SGHAT and CDR2 FQNNGV. The CDR3 totals 14 residues. CDR3 sequence (DNA): TGTGCCAGCAGGACTCGTCGGTGGACAGATACGCAGTATTTT. Amino acid sequence: CASRTRRWTDTQYF.

This clone was seen just once. The DNA of the CDR3 is TGTGCCAGCATGCAAAGCACAGATACGCAGTATTTT. It is translated as CASMQSTDTQYF. The chain carries TRBV2 and TRBJ2-3; no clear D gene. The V end was cut by 7 bases, the J end by 0 bases, with 5 bases between. CDR3 size: 12 residues. Germline values: CDR1 SNHLY, CDR2 FYNNEI.